This passage covers 8 T cell receptor beta chains from one sample sequenced in a study of blood T cell repertoires in COVID-19. The protocol was immunoSEQ multiplex PCR, while the TCRdb copy is restricted to in-frame clones and leaves out a portion. This table has about 190,000 clones, around nine tenths appearing once. Sequencing was carried out using peripheral blood. The origin of the receptors is a woman in her 40s who had recovered from COVID-19.

The chain employs TRBV7-8 and TRBJ2-7; possibly TRBD1 for D (6 bases). Germline V CDR1 and CDR2: SGHVS, FQNEAQ. The CDR3 runs to 13 residues. Trimming removed 7 bases from V and 0 bases from J, with 10 bases in between. The CDR3 spells CASTTGSSYEQYF. The CDR3 nucleotides read TGTGCCAGCACCACAGGGTCCTCCTACGAGCAGTACTTC. The full variable domain, completed using reference TRBV7-8 and TRBJ2-7, is GAGVSQSPRYKVAKRGQDVALRCDPISGHVSLFWYQQALGQGPEFLTYFQNEAQLDKSGLPSDRFFAERPEGSVSTLKIQRTQQEDSAVYLCASTTGSSYEQYFGPGTRLTVT.

The genes are TRBV29-1 and TRBJ2-1; TRBD2 matches 12 bases. The CDR3 totals 15 residues. After removal of 7 bases from V and 3 bases from J, the junction contained 7 bases not matched to a gene. From germline, CDR1 is SQVTM and CDR2 ANQGSEA. CDR3 loop: CSARPGLAGYNEQFF. As DNA, the CDR3 is TGCAGCGCCCGGCCGGGACTAGCGGGCTACAATGAGCAGTTCTTC.

V gene TRBV19 combines with J gene TRBJ1-4, with 7 bases aligning to TRBD1. The CDR3 runs to 12 residues. In germline, CDR1 is LNHDA, CDR2 SQIVND (reference sequence). V shed 8 bases, J shed 5 bases, and the junction held 2 bases outside the gene matches. CDR3 in amino acids: CASGQENEKLFF. CDR3 nucleotide sequence: TGTGCCAGTGGACAGGAGAATGAAAAACTGTTTTTT.

The chain joins TRBV7-2 to TRBJ1-3; 8 bases are shared with TRBD1. With 0 bases clipped from V and 3 bases from J, the junction kept 4 bases outside the gene matches. Germline V gives CDR1 SGHTA, CDR2 FQGNSA. The CDR3 totals 16 residues. CDR3 sequence (DNA): TGTGCCAGCAGCTTAGCAGACAGGGGATTTGGAAACACCATATATTTT. This gives the protein CASSLADRGFGNTIYF.

V is TRBV7-9 and J is TRBJ1-2; 11 bases match TRBD1. V dropped 3 bases and J dropped 0; count of bases not matched to a gene: 6. In germline, CDR1 is SEHNR, CDR2 FQNEAQ (reference sequence). This CDR3 spans 17 amino acids. The CDR3 nucleotides are TGTGCCAGCAGCTTGGCGGACAGGGGGCTTTCTAACTATGGCTACACCTTC. This sequence encodes CASSLADRGLSNYGYTF.

The J gene is TRBJ1-1, the V gene TRBV5-1; perhaps TRBD1 as D (6 bases). CDR3 length: 14 residues. Per germline, CDR1 SGHRS and CDR2 YFSETQ. The V end was cut by 2 bases, the J end by 9 bases, with 17 bases between. The CDR3 is CASSLSGDTAQAFF. The CDR3 DNA follows: TGCGCCAGCAGCTTAAGTGGGGACACAGCTCAAGCTTTCTTT.

The chain recombines TRBV30 with TRBJ2-1; D is unresolved. There are 11 residues in the CDR3. The germline CDR1 and CDR2 sequences are GTSNPN and SVGIG (reference sequence). V was clipped by 3 bases and J by 10 bases, with 10 bases between them. The CDR3, as DNA: TGTGCCTGGAGCACCCTAGGAGAGCAGTTCTTC. Protein product: CAWSTLGEQFF.

The chain joins TRBV27 to TRBJ1-1; 7 nucleotides align to TRBD1. The CDR3 runs to 14 residues. Trimming cost V 6 bases and J 5 bases; bases outside gene matches: 9. Germline assignment: CDR1 MNHEY and CDR2 SMNVEV (reference sequence). The CDR3 loop is CASRDDREETEAFF. DNA for the CDR3: TGTGCCAGCAGGGACGACAGGGAGGAGACTGAAGCTTTCTTT.